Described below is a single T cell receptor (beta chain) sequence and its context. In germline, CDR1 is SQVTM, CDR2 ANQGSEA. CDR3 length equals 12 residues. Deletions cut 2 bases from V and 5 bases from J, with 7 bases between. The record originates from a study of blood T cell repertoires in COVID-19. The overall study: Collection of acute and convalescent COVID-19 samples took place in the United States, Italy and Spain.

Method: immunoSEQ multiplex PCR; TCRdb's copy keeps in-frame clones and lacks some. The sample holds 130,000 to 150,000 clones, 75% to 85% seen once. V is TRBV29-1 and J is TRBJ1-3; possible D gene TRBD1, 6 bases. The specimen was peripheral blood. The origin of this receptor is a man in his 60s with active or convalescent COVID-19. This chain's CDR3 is CSVEQGRNTIYF. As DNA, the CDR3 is TGCAGCGTTGAACAGGGGAGAAACACCATATATTTT.